Below, one T cell receptor (beta chain) is given with its context. What it binds is unknown. Time point denoted: recipient sample about 28 days before transplant, after cytoreduction. Here immunoSEQ multiplex PCR was the method, and the copy in TCRdb shows in-frame clones only, minus some. The table lists about 69,000 clones, about 96% of them singletons. Per germline, CDR1 MNHNY and CDR2 SVGAGI (reference sequence). The V segment lost 6 bases and the J segment 2 bases; nucleotides outside the gene matches: 3. This CDR3 contains 15 residues. The data were obtained in a study of T cell clonotyping in hematopoietic cell transplantation. Study in general: Cytoreduction preceded collection of pretransplant recipient samples. General observations from the study: Cells were unsorted, so CD4 and CD8 contributions were not separated.

The sample here was peripheral blood mononuclear cells, taken before stem cell transplant. This clonotype was sampled from a woman in her fifties or sixties with acute myeloid leukemia. Some clones in this sample may be carry-over from other donors' samples. The chain uses TRBV6-6 and TRBJ2-3; TRBD2 aligns across 12 bases. CDR3 coding DNA: TGTGCCAGCAGGGGACTAGCGGGTCACACAGATACGCAGTATTTT. It specifies CASRGLAGHTDTQYF.